Following are 27 T cell receptor beta chains from one sample sequenced in a study of CD8 T cells in Susac syndrome. An input of about 0.45 to 1 ug of RNA was subjected to reverse transcription using random hexamers. TCRdb re-called the immunoSEQ multiplex PCR reads through MiXCR, storing one row per CDR3 protein. The sample carries some 110,000 distinct CDR3 sequences, just over 95% recorded once. The sequencing sample was made of CD4+ T cells from PBMCs. These receptors were collected from a human donor with Susac syndrome.

This chain uses TRBV6-1 with TRBJ1-5; possible D gene TRBD1, 5 bases. V was clipped by 6 bases and J by 2 bases, with 11 bases between them. Germline V gene lookup returns CDR1 MNHNS and CDR2 SASEGT. This CDR3 is 14 amino acids long. CDR3 in amino acids: CASRGPLGNQPQHF. The CDR3 DNA reads TGTGCCAGCAGGGGACCCTTGGGCAATCAGCCCCAGCATTTT.

This chain uses TRBV20-1 with TRBJ2-5; D might be TRBD1 (5 bases). V shed 6 bases and J shed 5 bases, with 16 bases lying between them. The CDR3 covers 13 residues. Germline CDR1 reads DFQATT; CDR2 reads SNEGSKA (reference sequence). In DNA, the CDR3 is TGCAGTGCGCCCGCCGACAGCCGGGAGACCCAGTACTTC. This sequence encodes CSAPADSRETQYF.

The chain uses TRBV11-1 and TRBJ2-3, with 10 bases lining up with TRBD2. This CDR3 spans 16 amino acids. Germline V gene sequence: CDR1 SGHAT, CDR2 FQDESV (reference sequence). The V segment lost 5 bases and the J segment 1 base; nucleotides outside the gene matches: 6. In DNA form, the CDR3 reads TGTGCCAGCAGCCGTCTAGCGGGAGCCCGCACAGATACGCAGTATTTT. Amino acid sequence: CASSRLAGARTDTQYF.

V and J are TRBV20-1 and TRBJ2-1; D gene ambiguous. The V end lost 7 bases, the J end lost 12 bases, and 16 bases lay between the germline ends. The CDR3 has 11 amino acids. Germline CDR1 reads DFQATT; CDR2 reads SNEGSKA (reference sequence). CDR3 residues: CSVPLGLGQFF. In nucleotides, the CDR3 is TGCAGTGTCCCGCTAGGTTTGGGGCAGTTCTTC.

In its sample, this clonotype was seen once. V is TRBV12-3 or TRBV12-4 and J is TRBJ1-1, with D uncertain. The CDR3 runs to 14 residues. V was cut by 4 bases and J by 1 base, with 10 bases left in between. The CDR3 protein is CASSYGLANTEAFF. DNA of the CDR3: TGTGCCAGCAGTTATGGGCTCGCGAACACTGAAGCTTTCTTT.

The chain uses TRBV12-3 or TRBV12-4 and TRBJ2-1; 11 bases map to TRBD2. Trimming removed 6 bases from V and 7 bases from J; junction bases left unmatched: 14. The CDR3 contains 17 residues. The DNA of the CDR3 is TGTGCCAGCAGCCCTTCGGCACTAGCGGGAGCCGTGAATGAGCAGTTCTTC. As protein: CASSPSALAGAVNEQFF.

The chain combines TRBV27 with TRBJ1-2; no clear D gene. This CDR3 contains 14 residues. The germline CDR1 and CDR2 sequences are MNHEY and SMNVEV (reference sequence). The V and J ends lost 5 bases and 2 bases respectively, with 12 bases between them. CDR3 sequence: CASSPFRQNYGYTF. The CDR3 region has the DNA TGTGCCAGCAGTCCATTCAGGCAGAACTATGGCTACACCTTC.

This chain uses TRBV20-1 with TRBJ2-5; D may be TRBD2 (6 bases). The germline V gene encodes CDR1 DFQATT and CDR2 SNEGSKA (reference sequence). The CDR3 covers 17 residues. Trimming removed 2 bases at V and 4 bases at J, with 23 bases between. CDR3 in DNA: TGCAGTGCTAGAAGGGCAGGGACTGGGGGAAGGCCAGAGACCCAGTACTTC. Amino acid sequence: CSARRAGTGGRPETQYF.

The V call is TRBV18, the J call TRBJ2-7; D remains ambiguous. The V and J ends lost 0 bases and 1 base respectively, with 7 bases between them. CDR3 size: 14 residues. Per the germline V gene, CDR1 is KGHSH and CDR2 is LQKENI. The CDR3 sequence: CASSPPERSYEQYF. CDR3 bases: TGTGCCAGCTCACCACCGGAAAGATCCTACGAGCAGTACTTC. Full variable domain (missing parts from reference TRBV18 and TRBJ2-7): NAGVMQNPRHLVRRRGQEARLRCSPMKGHSHVYWYRQLPEEGLKFMVYLQKENIIDESGMPKERFSAEFPKEGPSILRIQQVVRGDSAAYFCASSPPERSYEQYFGPGTRLTVT.

The chain uses TRBV18 and TRBJ1-1; tentative D call: TRBD1 (5 bases). The length of the CDR3 is 14 residues. The ends were cut back, 6 bases at V and 1 base at J, with 12 bases in the middle. Germline CDR1 KGHSH, CDR2 LQKENI. CDR3 coding DNA: TGTGCCAGCTCCTCGGCCGGGGGGAACACTGAAGCTTTCTTT. Protein sequence: CASSSAGGNTEAFF.

Details on this clonotype: A junction end diverges from the germline sequence, so it may reflect a read error. V usage is TRBV12-3 or TRBV12-4 and J usage is TRBJ1-4; D is possibly TRBD1 (6 bases). This CDR3 is 14 amino acids long. The CDR3 coding sequence is TGTGCCAGCACTTTAGGGGGACATCGGGAAAAACTGTTTTTT. Protein product: CASTLGGHREKLFF.

This chain joins TRBV12-3 or TRBV12-4 and TRBJ2-3, with D possibly matching TRBD1 (5 bases). The V end lost 1 base, the J end lost 7 bases, and 6 bases lay between the germline ends. The length of the CDR3 is 12 residues. DNA for the CDR3: TGTGCCAGCAGTTTAGGGGGCAATACGCAGTATTTT. Translating gives CASSLGGNTQYF.

V gene TRBV29-1 combines with J gene TRBJ2-5, with 8 bases matching TRBD1. CDR1 is SQVTM and CDR2 is ANQGSEA in the germline V gene. V trimming: 0 bases; J trimming: 5 bases; junction bases outside the gene matches: 8. There are 15 residues in the CDR3. This chain's CDR3 is CSVEERDRLGETQYF. CDR3 DNA sequence: TGCAGCGTTGAAGAGCGGGACAGGCTGGGGGAGACCCAGTACTTC.

This rearrangement joins TRBV20-1 to TRBJ2-1; D uncertain. The CDR3 has 10 residues. Germline lookup yields CDR1 DFQATT and CDR2 SNEGSKA (reference sequence). CDR3 region: CRGGGNEQFF. CDR3 nucleotide sequence: TGCAGAGGCGGTGGGAATGAGCAGTTCTTC.

The chain recombines TRBV29-1 with TRBJ2-7; D is unresolved. The CDR3 covers 12 residues. Germline assignment: CDR1 SQVTM and CDR2 ANQGSEA. Trimming removed 1 base from V and 6 bases from J, with 10 bases in between. The CDR3 reads CSVEAYRGEQYF. The CDR3 DNA reads TGCAGCGTTGAAGCGTATCGCGGCGAGCAGTACTTC.

This clonotype came up once. The V gene is TRBV3-1, the J gene TRBJ1-1; tentatively, D is TRBD1 (5 bases). Trimming shortened V by 4 bases and J by 4 bases, and 16 bases separated the two germline ends. CDR3 length equals 15 residues. Looked up from germline, CDR1 is LGHDT and CDR2 is YNNKEL (reference sequence). The CDR3 DNA sequence: TGTGCCAGCAGCCTATTTCCAGGGTCTGGCACTGAAGCTTTCTTT. Protein sequence: CASSLFPGSGTEAFF.

J is TRBJ2-5 and V is TRBV25-1, with unresolved D. Germline lookup yields CDR1 MGHDK and CDR2 SYGVNS. CDR3 size: 12 residues. Trimming took off 6 bases at V and 5 bases at J, with 10 bases between the two ends. The CDR3 bases are TGTGCCAGCAGCGGAGATGACGAGACCCAGTACTTC. Translation: CASSGDDETQYF.

The V call is TRBV20-1, the J call TRBJ2-3; 9 nucleotides align to TRBD2. From germline, CDR1 is DFQATT and CDR2 SNEGSKA (reference sequence). The V segment lost 7 bases and the J segment 6 bases; nucleotides outside the gene matches: 11. This CDR3 has 14 residues. The CDR3 is CSVARRGGQDTQYF. The CDR3, as DNA: TGCAGTGTTGCTAGGCGGGGGGGGCAGGATACGCAGTATTTT.

The genes are TRBV29-1 and TRBJ2-7, with 8 bases fitting TRBD1. V was pared by 6 bases and J by 0 bases, with 10 bases of the junction left unmatched. This CDR3 has 15 residues. From germline, CDR1 is SQVTM and CDR2 ANQGSEA. Written as DNA, the CDR3 is TGCAGCGTCCTAGGGACAGGAAAAAACTCCTACGAGCAGTACTTC. It translates to CSVLGTGKNSYEQYF.

V is TRBV6-1 and J is TRBJ2-1; 10 bases map to TRBD1. CDR1 and CDR2 from the germline V gene are MNHNS and SASEGT. The CDR3 runs to 14 residues. V lost 7 bases, J lost 5 bases, and 5 bases stayed unmatched. The chain's CDR3 is CASTGTGVDNEQFF. The DNA for the CDR3 is TGTGCCAGCACCGGGACAGGGGTCGACAATGAGCAGTTCTTC.

This chain links TRBV28 with TRBJ2-7; no reliable D call. Between the trimmed V and J ends, which lost 3 bases and 5 bases, there was a span of 5 bases. The CDR3 totals 11 residues. Germline V gene lookup returns CDR1 MDHEN and CDR2 SYDVKM. The CDR3 spells CASSLLNEQYF. CDR3 DNA sequence: TGTGCCAGCAGTTTGCTTAACGAGCAGTACTTC.

This chain's CDR3 is CATSDPSGVQYF. CDR3 sequence (DNA): TGTGCCACCAGTGACCCAAGCGGGGTACAGTACTTC. The rearrangement uses TRBV24-1 and TRBJ2-7; 7 nucleotides line up with TRBD2. J gave up 10 bases and V 4 bases, and 6 bases lay outside the gene matches. The CDR3 is 12 amino acids. Germline V gene sequence: CDR1 KGHDR, CDR2 SFDVKD.

The chain uses TRBV3-1 and TRBJ1-1; possibly TRBD1 for D (5 bases). Per the germline V gene, CDR1 is LGHDT and CDR2 is YNNKEL (reference sequence). The CDR3 length is 16 residues. The V end was cut by 1 base, the J end by 5 bases, with 17 bases between. This CDR3 is CASSQGVSSGYTEAFF. In DNA, the CDR3 is TGTGCCAGCAGCCAAGGAGTTTCCTCAGGGTATACTGAAGCTTTCTTT.

The chain is built from TRBV15 and TRBJ2-4; TRBD1 aligns across 8 bases. The CDR3 runs 18 residues. CDR1 and CDR2 (germline): LNHNV, YYDKDF (reference sequence). With 2 bases clipped from V and 1 base from J, the junction kept 10 bases outside the gene matches. The CDR3: CATSRYDRQGFAKNIQYF. DNA for the CDR3: TGTGCCACCAGCAGATATGACAGACAGGGGTTTGCCAAAAACATTCAGTACTTC.

This clonotype has just one count. This chain links TRBV29-1 with TRBJ1-1; the D is unclear. The CDR3 is made up of 11 amino acids. The V end lost 7 bases, the J end lost 1 base, and 7 bases lay between the germline ends. CDR1 and CDR2 from the germline V gene are SQVTM and ANQGSEA. The CDR3 spells CSATENTEAFF. The DNA for the CDR3 is TGCAGCGCCACAGAGAACACTGAAGCTTTCTTT.

The V call is TRBV4-1, the J call TRBJ1-1, with D possibly matching TRBD1 (6 bases). The V gene lost 6 bases and the J gene lost 4 bases, with 18 bases spanning the gap. The germline gives CDR1 MGHRA, CDR2 YSYEKL. CDR3 size: 15 residues. CDR3 in DNA: TGCGCCAGCAGGCAGGGCGTCAGGGGTGTCACTGAAGCTTTCTTT. Amino acid sequence: CASRQGVRGVTEAFF.

The chain joins TRBV29-1 to TRBJ2-1, with 11 bases aligning to TRBD2. The length of the CDR3 is 15 residues. CDR1 and CDR2 (germline): SQVTM, ANQGSEA. The ends lost 7 bases at V and 1 base at J; junction bases unmatched: 6. CDR3 coding DNA: TGCAGCGGTAGACTAGCGGGGTTATCCTACAATGAGCAGTTCTTC. As protein: CSGRLAGLSYNEQFF.